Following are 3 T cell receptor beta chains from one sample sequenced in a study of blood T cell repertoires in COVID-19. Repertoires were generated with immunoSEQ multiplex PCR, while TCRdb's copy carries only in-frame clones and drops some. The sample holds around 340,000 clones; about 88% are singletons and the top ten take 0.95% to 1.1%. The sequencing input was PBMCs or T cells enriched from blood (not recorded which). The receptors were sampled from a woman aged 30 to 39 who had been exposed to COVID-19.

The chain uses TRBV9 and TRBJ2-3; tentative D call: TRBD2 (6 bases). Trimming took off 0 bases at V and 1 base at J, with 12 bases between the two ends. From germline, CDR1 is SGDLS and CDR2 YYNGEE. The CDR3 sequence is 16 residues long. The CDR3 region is CASSVAGAGRTDTQYF. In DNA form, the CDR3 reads TGTGCCAGCAGCGTAGCGGGCGCGGGACGCACAGATACGCAGTATTTT.

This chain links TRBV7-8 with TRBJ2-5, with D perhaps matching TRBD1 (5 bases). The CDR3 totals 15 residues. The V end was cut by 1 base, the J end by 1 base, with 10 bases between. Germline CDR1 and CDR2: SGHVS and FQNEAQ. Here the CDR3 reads CASSLGGPSQETQYF. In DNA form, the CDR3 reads TGTGCCAGCAGCTTAGGGGGCCCTAGCCAAGAGACCCAGTACTTC.

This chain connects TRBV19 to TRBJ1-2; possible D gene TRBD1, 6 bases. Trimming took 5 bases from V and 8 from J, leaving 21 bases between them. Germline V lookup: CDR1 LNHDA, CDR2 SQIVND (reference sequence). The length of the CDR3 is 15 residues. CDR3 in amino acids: CASSELDRPYAGYTF. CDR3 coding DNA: TGTGCCAGTAGTGAACTGGACAGACCCTATGCCGGCTACACCTTC.